This T cell receptor beta chain is from a study of blood T cell repertoires in COVID-19. Turning to the study itself: Collection of acute and convalescent COVID-19 samples took place in the United States, Italy and Spain. Sources were T cells, B-cell-depleted T cells, or PBMCs; the material itself was cDNA or gDNA.

As originally analysed: Reference gene primer amplification in the assay estimated nucleated cell counts. Measured with immunoSEQ multiplex PCR; TCRdb has only the in-frame clones, and not every one. Clone size and V and J calls were adopted from that table, with D and trimming inferred from the DNA. The table has around 270,000 clones, 87% seen once; the top ten hold about 2.1%. V dropped 6 bases and J dropped 6 bases, with 13 bases sitting between them. Germline V gene data show CDR1 as SGHRS and CDR2 as YFSETQ. This CDR3 is 14 amino acids long. Sample: peripheral blood. This TCR was sampled from a woman aged 50 to 60 with acute or convalescent COVID-19. This chain joins TRBV5-1 and TRBJ1-6, with no clear D. The CDR3 bases are TGCGCCAGCAAGAATCCAGAAAGTAATTCACCCCTCCACTTT. This gives the protein CASKNPESNSPLHF.